A single T cell receptor (beta chain) is shown here with its context. Its antigen is still unknown. The sample originates from a study of radiation and T cells in renal cell carcinoma. Here immunoSEQ multiplex PCR was the method, and the copy in TCRdb shows in-frame clones only, minus some. The table lists 120,000 or so clones, around 81% of them singletons, with roughly 5.9% in the top ten. Points from the study as a whole: Pretreatment tumor biopsies were lacking, so baseline clonotypes are unknown. Top tumor clonotypes rose in blood 2 weeks post-radiation, then contracted.

Time point indicated: blood 2 weeks post-SBRT. Treatment defined: 15 Gy SBRT to primary tumor, nephrectomy 4 weeks later. The patient's renal cell carcinoma had clear cell pathology. Trimming removed 1 base at V and 4 bases at J, with 13 bases between. The CDR3 is 15 residues long. Germline values: CDR1 GTSNPN, CDR2 SVGIG (reference sequence). The starting material was blood, obtained from a patient whose treatment included radiotherapy and nephrectomy. The TCR sequence derives from a man aged 50-60 years with renal cell carcinoma. The rearrangement joins TRBV30 to TRBJ1-4; tentative D call: TRBD1 (5 bases). The DNA for the CDR3 is TGTGCCTGGAGTGCCGCCTTGGGGGGTAATGAAAAACTGTTTTTT. Translating gives CAWSAALGGNEKLFF.